Below, 12 T cell receptor beta chains from the same sample are listed, as sequenced in a study of beta chain features in type 1 diabetes. Expressed TCRB transcripts were sequenced because the entire RNA isolate underwent reverse transcription. Data came from immunoSEQ multiplex PCR; TCRdb stores just in-frame clones and leaves some out. The sample has roughly 290,000 clones, around 7.8% seen once. Sequenced: central memory CD4+ T cells from blood. These receptor sequences come from a young woman in good health.

Comments on this clone: A single base separates this from a much larger clone, so it may be a read error. Here the CDR3 reads CASSLGSGEAGTQYF. Written as DNA, the CDR3 is TGTGCCAGCAGCTTAGGGTCGGGGGAGGCCGGGACCCAGTACTTC. V usage is TRBV7-2 and J usage is TRBJ2-5; D perhaps matches TRBD2 (6 bases). The CDR3 contains 15 residues. V was shortened by 1 base and J by 7 bases, with 16 bases between the two germline ends. CDR1 and CDR2 from the germline V gene are SGHTA and FQGNSA.

The CDR3 coding sequence is TGTGCCAGCAAATCGCAGCTATACGAGCAGTACGTC. Its translation: CASKSQLYEQYV. This chain joins TRBV2 and TRBJ2-7; D is ambiguous. The CDR3 has 12 residues. Germline V gene data show CDR1 as SNHLY and CDR2 as FYNNEI. V was cut by 7 bases and J by 4 bases, with 11 bases left in between.

This clone was seen only a few times. V and J are TRBV2 and TRBJ2-1, with a tentative D call TRBD1 (6 bases). Germline V gives CDR1 SNHLY, CDR2 FYNNEI. Trimming removed 6 bases from V and 0 bases from J, with 12 bases in between. The CDR3 contains 15 residues. As DNA, the CDR3 is TGTGCCAGCAGGCAACAGGGCAGCTCCTACAATGAGCAGTTCTTC. Translation: CASRQQGSSYNEQFF.

This clone has at least ten counts. V gene TRBV10-3 combines with J gene TRBJ1-5; D is uncertain. With 4 bases removed from V and 7 bases from J, the gap between germline ends came to 14 bases. Germline V lookup: CDR1 ENHRY, CDR2 SYGVKD. This CDR3 has 14 residues. CDR3: CAISADPTGQPQHF. In nucleotides, the CDR3 is TGTGCCATCAGTGCGGACCCGACGGGACAGCCCCAGCATTTT.

This clone has at least ten counts. The same CDR3 is also encoded by other DNA sequences in this sample. This chain links TRBV7-3 with TRBJ2-1; D might be TRBD2 (6 bases). The CDR3 contains 16 residues. The germline V gene encodes CDR1 SGHTA and CDR2 FQGTGA. V was shortened by 4 bases and J by 0 bases, with 13 bases between the two germline ends. CDR3 in DNA: TGTGCCAGCAGCTCTCATAGCGGACACTCCTACAATGAGCAGTTCTTC. Residues: CASSSHSGHSYNEQFF. Together with reference TRBV7-3 and TRBJ2-1, the CDR3 gives the full variable domain: GAGVSQTPSNKVTEKGKYVELRCDPISGHTALYWYRQSLGQGPEFLIYFQGTGAADDSGLPNDRFFAVRPEGSVSTLKIQRTERGDSAVYLCASSSHSGHSYNEQFFGPGTRLTVL.

In this sample, this clone turned up many times. The chain uses TRBV28 and TRBJ1-5, with 7 bases aligning to TRBD1. J gave up 4 bases and V 6 bases, and 6 bases lay outside the gene matches. Germline-derived CDR1 and CDR2 are MDHEN and SYDVKM. The CDR3 contains 14 residues. The CDR3 DNA sequence: TGTGCCAGCAGGGGACAGCTCCAAAATCAGCCCCAGCATTTT. Translating it yields CASRGQLQNQPQHF.

A few counts support this clone. The chain carries TRBV7-2 and TRBJ1-1, with TRBD1 identical over 9 bases. J gave up 4 bases and V 6 bases, and 3 bases lay outside the gene matches. Germline V gene data show CDR1 as SGHTA and CDR2 as FQGNSA. This CDR3 spans 13 amino acids. CDR3 bases: TGTGCCAGCAGTCGGACAGGGGTCACTGAAGCTTTCTTT. This codes for CASSRTGVTEAFF.

This clone was counted at least ten times. The chain links TRBV4-2 to TRBJ2-3; no clear D. CDR1 and CDR2 (germline): LGHNA, YNFKEQ. The CDR3 is 14 amino acids. Between the trimmed V and J ends, which lost 3 bases and 3 bases, there was a span of 10 bases. CDR3 protein: CASSHPLTTDTQYF. The CDR3 coding sequence is TGTGCCAGCAGCCACCCCCTCACAACAGATACGCAGTATTTT.

This clone was picked up a small number of times. The chain has TRBV11-1 and TRBJ1-5; D is undetermined. The CDR3 is 13 amino acids. Germline V gene sequence: CDR1 SGHAT, CDR2 FQDESV (reference sequence). V lost 4 bases, J lost 4 bases, and 8 bases lay in between. CDR3 loop: CASSSQPNQPQHF. As DNA, the CDR3 is TGTGCCAGCAGCTCACAACCGAATCAGCCCCAGCATTTT.

The chain employs TRBV7-2 and TRBJ2-1, with a weak D call TRBD2 (5 bases). There are 11 residues in the CDR3. Looked up from germline, CDR1 is SGHTA and CDR2 is FQGNSA. Trimming left V 8 bases short and J 9 bases short, with 11 bases between. CDR3 sequence (DNA): TGTGCCAGCCCTACCCGGGGTGAGCAGTTCTTC. Translation: CASPTRGEQFF. The whole variable domain, filled in from reference TRBV7-2 and TRBJ2-1, reads GAGVSQSPSNKVTEKGKDVELRCDPISGHTALYWYRQSLGQGLEFLIYFQGNSAPDKSGLPSDRFSAERTGGSVSTLTIQRTQQEDSAVYLCASPTRGEQFFGPGTRLTVL.

This clone was seen only a few times. This rearrangement joins TRBV6-5 to TRBJ2-2, with TRBD2 as a possible D gene (5 bases). CDR1 is MNHEY, CDR2 SVGAGI, per germline. The V and J ends lost 7 bases and 13 bases respectively, with 13 bases between them. The CDR3 covers 11 residues. DNA for the CDR3: TGTGCCAGCACAACCTCGAGGGCGCTGTTTTTT. Its protein product is CASTTSRALFF.

This clone was observed a handful of times. The chain has TRBV5-5 and TRBJ1-5; TRBD1 might be the D (5 bases). CDR3 size: 15 residues. Trimming removed 4 bases from V and 7 bases from J, with 18 bases in between. Germline V lookup: CDR1 SGHKS, CDR2 YYEKEE (reference sequence). In nucleotides, the CDR3 is TGTGCCAGCAGCCAAGGGTTAGGGGCCGGACAGCCCCAGCATTTT. It translates to CASSQGLGAGQPQHF.